The rows below give T cell receptor beta chains drawn from one sample of a study of T-cell memory formation after mild COVID-19. TCRdb analysed the 5' RACE reads with MiXCR anew, one entry per CDR3 protein. The repertoire holds around 300,000 distinct CDR3 sequences, with roughly a fifth as singletons. The sequencing sample was made of PBMCs or a T cell subset sorted from them (not recorded which). The receptors originated from a man aged 18 to 30 who had mild COVID-19 (a few samples of this study predate the infection). Cell type and time point are not known. Both conserved end residues are part of each CDR3. Rows give clone size only sometimes, using once, few, many, or a class for an expanded clone.

CDR3 protein: CASSSGHGQETQYF
J gene: TRBJ2-5
V gene: TRBV5-1
clone size: few

CDR3 protein: CASSRPTPEAFF
J gene: TRBJ1-1
V gene: TRBV2
clone size: -

CDR3 protein: CASSQPGGTEAFF
J gene: TRBJ1-1
V gene: TRBV4-3
clone size: -

CDR3 protein: CASIQDRGNTEAFF
J gene: TRBJ1-1
V gene: TRBV7-6
clone size: once

CDR3 protein: CASTTGSGELFF
J gene: TRBJ2-2
V gene: TRBV2
clone size: -

CDR3 protein: CASSLQGANEKLFF
J gene: TRBJ1-4
V gene: TRBV5-4
clone size: many

CDR3 protein: CASSEHRGLGTEAFF
J gene: TRBJ1-1
V gene: TRBV10-2
clone size: -

CDR3 protein: CASSAGQLNQPQHF
J gene: TRBJ1-5
V gene: TRBV6-5
clone size: -

CDR3 protein: CASSYTRTSGNTIYF
J gene: TRBJ1-3
V gene: TRBV6-5
clone size: -

CDR3 protein: CASSYGAGVGTEAFF
J gene: TRBJ1-1
V gene: TRBV5-1
clone size: -

CDR3 protein: CASSGSSGVGNTIYF
J gene: TRBJ1-3
V gene: TRBV2
clone size: -

CDR3 protein: CASSFTRSTDTQYF
J gene: TRBJ2-3
V gene: TRBV12-3/TRBV12-4
clone size: few

CDR3 protein: CASSSWGRGTYEQYF
J gene: TRBJ2-7
V gene: TRBV5-4
clone size: few

CDR3 protein: CSARDSPTEAFF
J gene: TRBJ1-1
V gene: TRBV20-1
clone size: few

CDR3 protein: CASSLGGTGNQPQHF
J gene: TRBJ1-5
V gene: TRBV7-8
clone size: many

CDR3 protein: CASSISGYSNQPQHF
J gene: TRBJ1-5
V gene: TRBV19
clone size: few

CDR3 protein: CASSQDADRENSPLHF
J gene: TRBJ1-6
V gene: TRBV5-1
clone size: -

CDR3 protein: CASSQESGRETQYF
J gene: TRBJ2-5
V gene: TRBV4-3
clone size: -

CDR3 protein: CSVEEVIGETQYF
J gene: TRBJ2-5
V gene: TRBV29-1
clone size: -

CDR3 protein: CASSQGGQGYTGELFF
J gene: TRBJ2-2
V gene: TRBV4-3
clone size: -

CDR3 protein: CSAGGGSSYNEQFF
J gene: TRBJ2-1
V gene: TRBV20-1
clone size: -

CDR3 protein: CASRDLQGTVMNTEAFF
J gene: TRBJ1-1
V gene: TRBV6-2/TRBV6-3
clone size: few

CDR3 protein: CASSPVTGGEETQYF
J gene: TRBJ2-5
V gene: TRBV5-1
clone size: -

CDR3 protein: CSVREGYGYTF
J gene: TRBJ1-2
V gene: TRBV29-1
clone size: few

CDR3 protein: CASSLALWGLDTIYF
J gene: TRBJ1-3
V gene: TRBV7-2
clone size: few

CDR3 protein: CAWSVPVRLNGELFF
J gene: TRBJ2-2
V gene: TRBV30
clone size: -

CDR3 protein: CASSGGTKNIQYF
J gene: TRBJ2-4
V gene: TRBV6-6
clone size: -

CDR3 protein: CASSSYRGQETQYF
J gene: TRBJ2-5
V gene: TRBV5-6
clone size: many

CDR3 protein: CASSYNVYEQYF
J gene: TRBJ2-7
V gene: TRBV6-2/TRBV6-3
clone size: -

CDR3 protein: CASSEQNTGELFF
J gene: TRBJ2-2
V gene: TRBV11-2
clone size: -

CDR3 protein: CATSEKTPPYGYTF
J gene: TRBJ1-2
V gene: TRBV24-1
clone size: few

CDR3 protein: CASSQVIRGEQYF
J gene: TRBJ2-7
V gene: TRBV4-3
clone size: -

CDR3 protein: CASRPGTGHEKLFF
J gene: TRBJ1-4
V gene: TRBV6-5
clone size: few

CDR3 protein: CASSSTRNTEAFF
J gene: TRBJ1-1
V gene: TRBV11-2
clone size: -

CDR3 protein: CASSQGTRNTEAFF
J gene: TRBJ1-1
V gene: TRBV11-2
clone size: few

CDR3 protein: CATSDPTTSGETQYF
J gene: TRBJ2-5
V gene: TRBV24-1
clone size: few

CDR3 protein: CASTRAGSSYEQYF
J gene: TRBJ2-7
V gene: TRBV3-1
clone size: -

CDR3 protein: CASSSYGQGYEQYF
J gene: TRBJ2-7
V gene: TRBV27
clone size: few

CDR3 protein: CASSEQGTNTGELFF
J gene: TRBJ2-2
V gene: TRBV2
clone size: -

CDR3 protein: CASKIGTGELFF
J gene: TRBJ2-2
V gene: TRBV11-2
clone size: -